This T cell receptor (beta chain) was captured by sequencing in a study of blood T cells in healthy people across ages. General observations from the study: Unsorted PBMCs prevented conclusive naive versus antigen-experienced comparison.

A second PCR, run for roughly 6 to 11 cycles, used a sample-barcoded 5' primer plus a J-beta primer mix. TCRdb analysed the 5' RACE reads with MiXCR anew, one entry per CDR3 protein. The table has 380,000 or so distinct CDR3 sequences, 52% seen once. Samples each had at least 6 micrograms of total RNA extracted. The CDR3 contains 15 residues. Trimming pared 1 base from V and 3 bases from J, leaving 12 bases between. Germline CDR1 MNHEY, CDR2 SVGEGT. As to this clonotype: Its matching antigen is unknown.

The rearrangement uses TRBV6-2 or TRBV6-3 and TRBJ1-2; D is unresolved. This TCR derives from a man aged 55 to 70 in good health. The sample was blood. CDR3: CASSYWGKKDYGYTF. For the CDR3, the DNA is TGTGCCAGCAGTTACTGGGGAAAAAAGGACTATGGCTACACCTTC.